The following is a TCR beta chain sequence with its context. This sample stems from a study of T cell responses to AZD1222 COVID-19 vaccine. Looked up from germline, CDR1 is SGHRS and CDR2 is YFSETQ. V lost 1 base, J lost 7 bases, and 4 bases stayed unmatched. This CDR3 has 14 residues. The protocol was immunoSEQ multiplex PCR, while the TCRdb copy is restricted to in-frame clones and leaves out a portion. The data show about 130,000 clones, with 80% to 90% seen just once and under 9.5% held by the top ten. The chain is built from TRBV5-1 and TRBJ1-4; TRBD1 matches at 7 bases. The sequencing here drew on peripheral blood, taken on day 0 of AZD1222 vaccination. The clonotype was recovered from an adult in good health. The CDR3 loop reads CASSLNQGGEKLFF. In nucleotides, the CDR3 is TGCGCCAGCAGCTTGAATCAGGGGGGTGAAAAACTGTTTTTT.